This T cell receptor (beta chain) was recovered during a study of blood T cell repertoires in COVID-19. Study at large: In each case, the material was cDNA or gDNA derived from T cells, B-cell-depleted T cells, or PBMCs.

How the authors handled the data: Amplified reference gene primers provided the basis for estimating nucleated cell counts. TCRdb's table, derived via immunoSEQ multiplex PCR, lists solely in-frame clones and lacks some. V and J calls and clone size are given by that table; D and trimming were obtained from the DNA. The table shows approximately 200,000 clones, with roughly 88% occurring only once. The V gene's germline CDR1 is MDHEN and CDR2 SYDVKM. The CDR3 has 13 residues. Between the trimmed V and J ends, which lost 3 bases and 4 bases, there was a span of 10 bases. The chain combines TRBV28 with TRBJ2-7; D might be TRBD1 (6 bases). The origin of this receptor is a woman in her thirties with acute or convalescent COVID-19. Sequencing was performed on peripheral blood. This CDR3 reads CASSFLQGYEQYF. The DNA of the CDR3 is TGTGCCAGCAGTTTCCTACAGGGTTACGAGCAGTACTTC.